Listed here are 13 T cell receptor beta chains from one sample, sequenced in a study of spatial heterogeneity in lung cancer. TCRdb processed the 5' RACE reads anew with MiXCR; each CDR3 protein has one entry. This sample has around 120,000 distinct CDR3 sequences, with about 12% found just once. Regarding time point: blood at routine non-recurrence follow-up after resection. Frozen PBMC, nontumor lung or tumor provided whole RNA, which was sequenced unsorted. Specimen: PBMCs, collected at follow-up. These receptors came from a male donor with early-stage non-small cell lung cancer.

The chain recombines TRBV2 with TRBJ1-5, with 7 bases aligning to TRBD1. Germline V lookup: CDR1 SNHLY, CDR2 FYNNEI. V gave up 6 bases and J gave up 4 bases; unmatched junction bases: 3. CDR3 length: 13 amino acids. The CDR3 coding sequence is TGTGCCAGCAGGGGACAGAGTAATCAGCCCCAGCATTTT. Residues: CASRGQSNQPQHF.

This clonotype was counted between two and nine times. J is TRBJ1-2 and V is TRBV4-2; 10 nucleotides align to TRBD1. CDR3 length: 18 amino acids. Per the germline V gene, CDR1 is LGHNA and CDR2 is YNFKEQ. After removal of 0 bases from V and 5 bases from J, the junction contained 12 bases not matched to a gene. The CDR3 DNA follows: TGTGCCAGCAGCCAAGAACTAGCCGGGACAGGGGTTAGGTATGGCTACACCTTC. It encodes CASSQELAGTGVRYGYTF.

This clonotype was picked up a small number of times. V gene TRBV15 combines with J gene TRBJ2-5, with 7 bases aligning to TRBD2. The germline gives CDR1 LNHNV, CDR2 YYDKDF (reference sequence). J was trimmed by 1 base and V by 1 base; bases with no gene match: 6. The CDR3 is made up of 16 amino acids. The CDR3 sequence is CATSRGKAGLQETQYF. Here the CDR3 DNA reads TGTGCCACCAGCAGAGGAAAAGCGGGACTCCAAGAGACCCAGTACTTC.

The gene calls are TRBV7-3 and TRBJ2-1; D may correspond to TRBD1 or TRBD2 (6 bases each). The germline V gene encodes CDR1 SGHTA and CDR2 FQGTGA. The germline V and J ends were trimmed by 5 bases and 7 bases, with 18 bases remaining between them. The CDR3 is 15 residues long. CDR3 in DNA: TGTGCCAGCAGCCCGAAGGGGGGTTATCCGAATGAGCAGTTCTTC. Amino acids: CASSPKGGYPNEQFF.

This clonotype has more than one count but fewer than ten. The J gene is TRBJ2-7, the V gene TRBV7-3; 7 bases are shared with TRBD1. The CDR3 spans 15 residues. Germline V lookup: CDR1 SGHTA, CDR2 FQGTGA. V trimming: 5 bases; J trimming: 7 bases; junction bases outside the gene matches: 14. The CDR3 region has the DNA TGTGCCAGCAGCCGACAGGGCCCCTCCTTAGGGGAGCAGTACTTC. It codes for CASSRQGPSLGEQYF.

In its sample, this clonotype was seen a few times. The CDR3 DNA reads as TGTGCCAGCTTTAAGGATAGGGACAGGGTGTCTGGAGATACGCAGTATTTT. Amino acid sequence: CASFKDRDRVSGDTQYF. The chain couples TRBV6-6 to TRBJ2-3, with 9 bases that match TRBD1. Looked up from germline, CDR1 is MNHNY and CDR2 is SVGAGI (reference sequence). The junction had 17 bases not matched to a gene; V was cut back by 8 bases and J by 5 bases. This CDR3 has 17 residues.

In its sample, this clonotype was seen a few times. The V call is TRBV5-8, the J call TRBJ1-5; 9 bases map to TRBD1. Losses at the gene ends were 7 bases for V and 3 bases for J; bases not matched to a gene: 14. CDR1 and CDR2 (germline): SGHTS, YDEGEE. The CDR3 contains 17 residues. The chain's CDR3 is CASQRRTGTGLNQPQHF. CDR3 DNA sequence: TGTGCCAGCCAAAGACGCACCGGGACAGGGCTCAATCAGCCCCAGCATTTT. Complete variable domain (other parts from reference TRBV5-8 and TRBJ1-5): EAGVTQSPTHLIKTRGQQATLRCSPISGHTSVYWYQQALGLGLQFLLWYDEGEERNRGNFPPRFSGRQFPNYSSELNVNALELEDSALYLCASQRRTGTGLNQPQHFGDGTRLSIL.

This clonotype showed up just a few times. The chain combines TRBV7-2 with TRBJ2-3, with TRBD1 as a possible D gene (5 bases). The CDR3 sequence is 14 residues long. The V gene's germline CDR1 is SGHTA and CDR2 FQGNSA. Between the trimmed V and J ends, which lost 5 bases and 0 bases, there was a span of 9 bases. The CDR3 reads CASSPQGSTDTQYF. The DNA for the CDR3 is TGTGCCAGCAGCCCTCAGGGTAGCACAGATACGCAGTATTTT.

This chain links TRBV5-1 with TRBJ1-5, with 8 bases lining up with TRBD1. Per germline, CDR1 SGHRS and CDR2 YFSETQ. The J segment lost 2 bases and the V segment lost 4 bases, leaving 5 bases of the junction unmatched. The CDR3 covers 15 residues. The CDR3 sequence: CASSVPGQGNQPQHF. CDR3 nucleotides: TGCGCCAGCAGCGTACCGGGACAGGGCAATCAGCCCCAGCATTTT.

This clonotype has a count of ten or more. The chain has TRBV29-1 and TRBJ1-5, with D uncertain. There are 13 residues in the CDR3. With 6 bases removed from V and 0 bases from J, the gap between germline ends came to 9 bases. Germline CDR1 SQVTM, CDR2 ANQGSEA. The CDR3 is CSVAQDSNQPQHF. The CDR3 DNA sequence: TGCAGCGTCGCTCAGGATAGCAATCAGCCCCAGCATTTT.

This clonotype showed up just a few times. The chain uses TRBV27 and TRBJ1-5; D unclear. The CDR3 is 16 residues long. CDR1 is MNHEY and CDR2 is SMNVEV in the germline V gene (reference sequence). Trimming took off 5 bases at V and 1 base at J, with 15 bases between the two ends. For the CDR3, the DNA is TGTGCCAGCAGTCCGTCCCCACTTGGGAGCAATCAGCCCCAGCATTTT. Its protein is CASSPSPLGSNQPQHF.

This clonotype turned up a few times. The rearrangement links TRBV5-4 to TRBJ1-1; no definite D call. Germline CDR1 SGHNT, CDR2 YYREEE (reference sequence). With 0 bases removed from V and 0 bases from J, the gap between germline ends came to 12 bases. The CDR3 is made up of 16 amino acids. The CDR3 sequence: CASSLGGQPMNTEAFF. DNA for the CDR3: TGTGCCAGCAGCTTGGGAGGCCAGCCGATGAACACTGAAGCTTTCTTT. The full variable domain, in which reference TRBV5-4 and TRBJ1-1 provide the parts outside the CDR3, is ETGVTQSPTHLIKTRGQQVTLRCSSQSGHNTVSWYQQALGQGPQFIFQYYREEENGRGNFPPRFSGLQFPNYSSELNVNALELDDSALYLCASSLGGQPMNTEAFFGQGTRLTVV.

This clonotype was observed a handful of times. The V and J genes are TRBV5-1 and TRBJ2-3, with D possibly being TRBD2 (5 bases). Deletions cut 4 bases from V and 1 base from J, with 10 bases between. The germline V gene has CDR1 SGHRS and CDR2 YFSETQ. The CDR3 has 14 residues. The CDR3 loop reads CASSRSGGTDTQYF. Here the CDR3 DNA reads TGCGCCAGCAGCCGGTCCGGGGGCACAGATACGCAGTATTTT.